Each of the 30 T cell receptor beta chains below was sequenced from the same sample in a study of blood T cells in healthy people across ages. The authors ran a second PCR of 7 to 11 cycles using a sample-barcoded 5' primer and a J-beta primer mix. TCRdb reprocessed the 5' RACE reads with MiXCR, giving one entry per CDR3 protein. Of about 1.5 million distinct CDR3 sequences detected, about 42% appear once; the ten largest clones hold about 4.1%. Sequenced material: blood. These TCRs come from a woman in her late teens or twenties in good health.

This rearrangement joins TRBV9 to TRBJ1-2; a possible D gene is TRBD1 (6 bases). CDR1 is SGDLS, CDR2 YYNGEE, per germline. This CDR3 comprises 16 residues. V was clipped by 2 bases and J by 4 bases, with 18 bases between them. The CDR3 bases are TGTGCCAGCAGCGTGAGCCGGGACTCAGGGGCCTATGGCTACACCTTC. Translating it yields CASSVSRDSGAYGYTF.

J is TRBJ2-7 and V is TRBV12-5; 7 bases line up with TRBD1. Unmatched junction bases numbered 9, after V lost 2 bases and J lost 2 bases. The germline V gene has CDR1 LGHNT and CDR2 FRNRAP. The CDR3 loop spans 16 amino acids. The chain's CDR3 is CASGLNSGTATYEQYF. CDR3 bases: TGTGCTAGTGGTTTGAACTCCGGGACAGCCACCTACGAGCAGTACTTC. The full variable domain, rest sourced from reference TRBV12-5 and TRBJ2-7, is DARVTQTPRHKVTEMGQEVTMRCQPILGHNTVFWYRQTMMQGLELLAYFRNRAPLDDSGMPKDRFSAEMPDATLATLKIQPSEPRDSAVYFCASGLNSGTATYEQYFGPGTRLTVT.

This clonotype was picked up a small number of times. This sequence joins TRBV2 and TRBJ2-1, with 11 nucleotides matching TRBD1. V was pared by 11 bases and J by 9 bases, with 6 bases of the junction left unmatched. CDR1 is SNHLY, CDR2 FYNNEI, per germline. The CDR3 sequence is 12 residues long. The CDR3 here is CARGQGAREQFF. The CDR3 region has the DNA TGTGCCCGAGGACAGGGGGCGCGTGAGCAGTTCTTC.

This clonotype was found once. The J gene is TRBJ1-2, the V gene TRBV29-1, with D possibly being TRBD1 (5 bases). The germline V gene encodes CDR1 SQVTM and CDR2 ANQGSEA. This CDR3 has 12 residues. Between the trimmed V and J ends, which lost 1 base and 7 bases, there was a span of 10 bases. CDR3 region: CSVEAQAFGYTF. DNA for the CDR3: TGCAGCGTTGAAGCACAGGCGTTTGGCTACACCTTC. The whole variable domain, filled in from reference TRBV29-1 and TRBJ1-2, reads SAVISQKPSRDICQRGTSLTIQCQVDSQVTMMFWYRQQPGQSLTLIATANQGSEATYESGFVIDKFPISRPNLTFSTLTVSNMSPEDSSIYLCSVEAQAFGYTFGSGTRLTVV.

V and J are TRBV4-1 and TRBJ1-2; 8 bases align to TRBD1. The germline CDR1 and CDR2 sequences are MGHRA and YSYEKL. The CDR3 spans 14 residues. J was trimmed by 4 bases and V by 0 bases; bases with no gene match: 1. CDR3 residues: CASSQEGTGYGYTF. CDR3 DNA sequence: TGCGCCAGCAGCCAAGAAGGGACAGGCTATGGCTACACCTTC.

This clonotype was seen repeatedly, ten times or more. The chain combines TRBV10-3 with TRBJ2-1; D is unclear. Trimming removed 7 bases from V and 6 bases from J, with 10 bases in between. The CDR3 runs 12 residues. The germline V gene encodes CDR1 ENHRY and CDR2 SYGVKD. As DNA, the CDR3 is TGTGCCATCAAGACCGACGGCAATGAGCAGTTCTTC. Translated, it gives CAIKTDGNEQFF.

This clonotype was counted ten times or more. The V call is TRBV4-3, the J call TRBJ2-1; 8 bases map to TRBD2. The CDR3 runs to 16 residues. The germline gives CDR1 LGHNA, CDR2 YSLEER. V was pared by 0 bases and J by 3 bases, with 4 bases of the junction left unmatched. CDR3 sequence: CASSQELTSGYNEQFF. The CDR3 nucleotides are TGCGCCAGCAGCCAAGAGCTTACTAGCGGCTACAATGAGCAGTTCTTC.

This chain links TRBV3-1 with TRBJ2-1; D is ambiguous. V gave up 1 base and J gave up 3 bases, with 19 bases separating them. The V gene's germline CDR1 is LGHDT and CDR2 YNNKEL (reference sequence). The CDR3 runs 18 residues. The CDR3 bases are TGTGCCAGCAGCCAAGGTTCCGGTCTTATTGGAGTCTACAATGAGCAGTTCTTC. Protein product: CASSQGSGLIGVYNEQFF.

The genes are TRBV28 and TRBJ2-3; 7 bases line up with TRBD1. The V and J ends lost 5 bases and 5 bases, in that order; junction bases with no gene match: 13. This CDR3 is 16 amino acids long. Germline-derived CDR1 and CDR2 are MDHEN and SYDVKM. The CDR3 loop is CASSTEQGLWIDTQYF. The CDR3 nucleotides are TGTGCCAGCAGTACTGAACAGGGGCTTTGGATAGATACGCAGTATTTT.

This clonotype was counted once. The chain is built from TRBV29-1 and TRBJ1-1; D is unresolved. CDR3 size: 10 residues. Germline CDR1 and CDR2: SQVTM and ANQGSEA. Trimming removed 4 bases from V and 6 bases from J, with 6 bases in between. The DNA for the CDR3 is TGCAGCGTTGTGTGGCCTGAAGCTTTCTTT. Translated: CSVVWPEAFF.

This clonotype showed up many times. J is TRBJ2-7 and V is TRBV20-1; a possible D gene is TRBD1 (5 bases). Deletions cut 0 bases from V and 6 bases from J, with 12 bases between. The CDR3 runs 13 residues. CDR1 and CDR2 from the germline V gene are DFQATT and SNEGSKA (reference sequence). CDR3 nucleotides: TGCAGTGCTAGAGATGGGGCCCGCTCCGAGCAGTACTTC. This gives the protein CSARDGARSEQYF.

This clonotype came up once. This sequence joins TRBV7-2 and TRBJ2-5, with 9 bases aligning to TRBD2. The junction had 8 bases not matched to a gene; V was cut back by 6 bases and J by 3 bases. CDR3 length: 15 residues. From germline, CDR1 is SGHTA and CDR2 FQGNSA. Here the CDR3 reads CASRPRLAGEETQYF. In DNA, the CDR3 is TGTGCCAGCAGACCTAGGTTAGCGGGAGAAGAGACCCAGTACTTC.

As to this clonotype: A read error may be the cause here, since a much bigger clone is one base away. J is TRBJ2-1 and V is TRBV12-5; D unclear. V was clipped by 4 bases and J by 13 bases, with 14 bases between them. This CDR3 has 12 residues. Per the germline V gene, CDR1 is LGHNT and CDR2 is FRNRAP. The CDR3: CASGSASDFQFF. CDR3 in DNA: TGTGCTAGTGGTTCCGCTTCAGATTTTCAGTTCTTC.

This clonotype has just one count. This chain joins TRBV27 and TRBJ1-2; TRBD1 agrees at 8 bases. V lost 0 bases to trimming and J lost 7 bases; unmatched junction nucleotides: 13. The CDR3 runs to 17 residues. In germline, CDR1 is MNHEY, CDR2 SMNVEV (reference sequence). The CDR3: CASSLSPQGQGAGGYTF. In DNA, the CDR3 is TGTGCCAGCAGTTTATCCCCTCAGGGGCAGGGGGCCGGTGGCTACACCTTC.

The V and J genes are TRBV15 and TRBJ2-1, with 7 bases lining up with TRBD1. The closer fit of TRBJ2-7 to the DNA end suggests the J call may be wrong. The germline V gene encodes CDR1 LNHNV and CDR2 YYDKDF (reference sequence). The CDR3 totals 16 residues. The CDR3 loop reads CATSRAKGGNYNEQYF. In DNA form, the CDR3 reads TGTGCCACCAGCAGAGCCAAAGGGGGCAACTACAATGAGCAGTACTTC.

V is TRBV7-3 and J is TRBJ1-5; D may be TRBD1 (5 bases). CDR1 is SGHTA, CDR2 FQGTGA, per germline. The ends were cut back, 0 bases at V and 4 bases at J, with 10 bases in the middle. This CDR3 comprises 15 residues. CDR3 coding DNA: TGTGCCAGCAGCTTAACGCCGTCAGGGAATCAGCCCCAGCATTTT. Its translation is CASSLTPSGNQPQHF. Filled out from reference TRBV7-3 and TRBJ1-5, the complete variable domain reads GAGVSQTPSNKVTEKGKYVELRCDPISGHTALYWYRQSLGQGPEFLIYFQGTGAADDSGLPNDRFFAVRPEGSVSTLKIQRTERGDSAVYLCASSLTPSGNQPQHFGDGTRLSIL.

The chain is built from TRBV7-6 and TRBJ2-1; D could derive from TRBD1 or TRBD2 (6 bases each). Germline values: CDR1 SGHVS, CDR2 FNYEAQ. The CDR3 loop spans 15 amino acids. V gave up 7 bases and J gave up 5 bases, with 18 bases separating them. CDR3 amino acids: CASTPIPGANNEQFF. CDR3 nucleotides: TGTGCCAGCACCCCTATTCCGGGGGCAAACAATGAGCAGTTCTTC. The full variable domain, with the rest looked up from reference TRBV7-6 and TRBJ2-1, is GAGVSQSPRYKVTKRGQDVALRCDPISGHVSLYWYRQALGQGPEFLTYFNYEAQQDKSGLPNDRFSAERPEGSISTLTIQRTEQRDSAMYRCASTPIPGANNEQFFGPGTRLTVL.

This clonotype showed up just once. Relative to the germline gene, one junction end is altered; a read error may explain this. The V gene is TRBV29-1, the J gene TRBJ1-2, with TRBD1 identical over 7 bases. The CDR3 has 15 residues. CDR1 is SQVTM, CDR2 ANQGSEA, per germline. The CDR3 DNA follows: TGCAGCGCTGAAGATGGAGGGGGCCAGGGCTATGGCTACACCTTC. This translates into CSAEDGGGQGYGYTF.

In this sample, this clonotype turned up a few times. The DNA for the CDR3 is TGTGCCATCAGTTCCAGGGTTTACGAGCAGTACTTC. Its protein product is CAISSRVYEQYF. The chain combines TRBV10-3 with TRBJ2-4; tentatively, D is TRBD1 (5 bases). The J call is uncertain, as TRBJ2-7 better fits the DNA end. Germline lookup yields CDR1 ENHRY and CDR2 SYGVKD. This CDR3 is built from 12 residues.

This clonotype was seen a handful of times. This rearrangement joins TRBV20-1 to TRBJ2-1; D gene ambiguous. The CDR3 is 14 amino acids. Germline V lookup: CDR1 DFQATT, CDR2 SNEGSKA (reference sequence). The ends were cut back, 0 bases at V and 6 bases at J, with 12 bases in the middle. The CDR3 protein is CSARDLVRSNEQFF. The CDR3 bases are TGCAGTGCTAGAGATCTAGTCCGTTCCAATGAGCAGTTCTTC.

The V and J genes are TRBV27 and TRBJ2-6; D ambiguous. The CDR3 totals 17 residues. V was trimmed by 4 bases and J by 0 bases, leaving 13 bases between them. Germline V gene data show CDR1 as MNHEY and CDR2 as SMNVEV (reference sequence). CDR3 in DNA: TGTGCCAGCAGTTCAAAGACGCGGAGCTCTGGGGCCAACGTCCTGACTTTC. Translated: CASSSKTRSSGANVLTF.

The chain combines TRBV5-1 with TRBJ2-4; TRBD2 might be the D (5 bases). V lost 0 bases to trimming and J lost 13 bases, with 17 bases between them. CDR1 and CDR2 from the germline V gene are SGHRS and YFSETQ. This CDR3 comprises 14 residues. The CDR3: CASSLEASPNEQYF. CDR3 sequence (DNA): TGCGCCAGCAGCTTGGAAGCTAGCCCCAATGAGCAGTACTTC. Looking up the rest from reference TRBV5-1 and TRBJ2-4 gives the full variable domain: KAGVTQTPRYLIKTRGQQVTLSCSPISGHRSVSWYQQTPGQGLQFLFEYFSETQRNKGNFPGRFSGRQFSNSRSEMNVSTLELGDSALYLCASSLEASPNEQYFGAGTRLSVL.

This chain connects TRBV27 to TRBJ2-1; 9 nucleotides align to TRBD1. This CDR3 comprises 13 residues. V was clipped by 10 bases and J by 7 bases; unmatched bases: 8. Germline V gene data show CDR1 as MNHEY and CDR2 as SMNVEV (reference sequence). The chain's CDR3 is CATAGTGLNEQFF. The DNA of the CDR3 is TGTGCCACCGCGGGGACAGGGCTTAATGAGCAGTTCTTC.

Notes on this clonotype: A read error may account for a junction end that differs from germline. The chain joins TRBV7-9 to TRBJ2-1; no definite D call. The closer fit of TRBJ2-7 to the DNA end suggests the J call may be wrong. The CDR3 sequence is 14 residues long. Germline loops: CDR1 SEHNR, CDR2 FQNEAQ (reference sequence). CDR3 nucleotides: TGTGCCAACAGCTTAGGGCTTCGTTACAATGAGCAGTACTTC. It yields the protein CANSLGLRYNEQYF.

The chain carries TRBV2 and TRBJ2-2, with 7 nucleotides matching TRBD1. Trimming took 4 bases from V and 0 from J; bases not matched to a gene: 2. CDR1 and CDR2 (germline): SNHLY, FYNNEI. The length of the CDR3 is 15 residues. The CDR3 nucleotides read TGTGCCAGCAGTGGGGACAGCCCGAACACCGGGGAGCTGTTTTTT. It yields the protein CASSGDSPNTGELFF. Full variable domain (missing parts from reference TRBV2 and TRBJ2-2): EPEVTQTPSHQVTQMGQEVILRCVPISNHLYFYWYRQILGQKVEFLVSFYNNEISEKSEIFDDQFSVERPDGSNFTLKIRSTKLEDSAMYFCASSGDSPNTGELFFGEGSRLTVL.

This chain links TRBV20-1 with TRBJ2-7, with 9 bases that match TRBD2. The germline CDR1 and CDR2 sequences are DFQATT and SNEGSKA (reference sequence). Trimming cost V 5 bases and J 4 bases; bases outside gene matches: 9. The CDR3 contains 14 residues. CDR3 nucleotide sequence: TGCAGTGCTCCCGGGGTAGCGGGGGTGTACGAGCAGTACTTC. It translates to CSAPGVAGVYEQYF.

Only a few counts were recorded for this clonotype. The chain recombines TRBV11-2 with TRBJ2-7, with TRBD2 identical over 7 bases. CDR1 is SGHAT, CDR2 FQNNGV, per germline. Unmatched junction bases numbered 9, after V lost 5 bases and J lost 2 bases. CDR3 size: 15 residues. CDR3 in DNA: TGTGCCAGCAGCCCACAAATTGGGGGGGCCTACGAGCAGTACTTC. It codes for CASSPQIGGAYEQYF.

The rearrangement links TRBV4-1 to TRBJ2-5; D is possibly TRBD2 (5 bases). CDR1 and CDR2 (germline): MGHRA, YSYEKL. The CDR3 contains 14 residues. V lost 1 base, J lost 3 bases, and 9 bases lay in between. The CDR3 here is CASSQAASKETQYF. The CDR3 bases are TGCGCCAGCAGCCAAGCTGCTAGCAAAGAGACCCAGTACTTC.

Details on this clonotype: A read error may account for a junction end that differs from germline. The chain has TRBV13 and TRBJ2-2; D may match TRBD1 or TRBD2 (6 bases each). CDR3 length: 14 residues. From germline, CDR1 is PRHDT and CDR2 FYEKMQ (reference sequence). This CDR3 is CASSRGGYTGELFF. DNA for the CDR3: TGTGCCAGCAGCCGAGGGGGGTACACTGGGGAGCTGTTTTTT.

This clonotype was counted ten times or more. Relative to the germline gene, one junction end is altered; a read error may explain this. The chain's CDR3 is CASSLTTTYEQYF. The CDR3 DNA sequence: TGTGCCAGCAGTTTAACGACTACCTACGAGCAGTACTTC. V is TRBV5-1 and J is TRBJ2-7; the D gene is possibly TRBD2 (5 bases). CDR1 and CDR2 from the germline V gene are SGHRS and YFSETQ. This CDR3 region has 13 residues.